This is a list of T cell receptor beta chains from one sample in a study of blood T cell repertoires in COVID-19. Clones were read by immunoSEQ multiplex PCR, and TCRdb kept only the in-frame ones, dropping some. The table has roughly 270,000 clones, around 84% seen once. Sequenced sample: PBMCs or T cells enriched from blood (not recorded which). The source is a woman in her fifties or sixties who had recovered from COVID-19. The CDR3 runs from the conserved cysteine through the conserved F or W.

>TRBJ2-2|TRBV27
CASSPGTARELFF
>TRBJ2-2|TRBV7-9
CASSPGTGTGELFF
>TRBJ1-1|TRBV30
CAWTGGGTLEAFF
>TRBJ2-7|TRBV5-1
CASSPDIYEQYF
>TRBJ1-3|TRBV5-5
CASSLDWAVGNTIYF
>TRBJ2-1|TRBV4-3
CASSQDPSGSPIPQQFF
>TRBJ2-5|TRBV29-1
CSVEATGKETQYF
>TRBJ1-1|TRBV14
CASSQARQGASAEAFF
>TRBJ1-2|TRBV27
CASSKGAGGYTF
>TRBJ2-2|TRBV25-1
CASSGSLGQGRTGELFF
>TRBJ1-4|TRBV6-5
CASSYIRRGLFF
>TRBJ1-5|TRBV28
CASRQWAGGNQPQHF
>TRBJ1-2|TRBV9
CASSVGTGDGYTF
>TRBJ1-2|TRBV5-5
CASSWQGAEIGGYTF
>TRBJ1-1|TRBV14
CASSQDLGVLMNTEAFF
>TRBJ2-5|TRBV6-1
CASSELQGQGASQETQYF
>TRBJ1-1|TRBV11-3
CASGGVGTEAFF
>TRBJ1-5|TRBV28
CASTEIAGQNSNQPQHF
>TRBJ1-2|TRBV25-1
CASSEPLGQPIYGYTF
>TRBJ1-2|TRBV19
CASSTQGAGGYTF
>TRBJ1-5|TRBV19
CASASGGGQPQHF
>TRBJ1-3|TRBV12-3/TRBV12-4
CASKDQGVSTIYF
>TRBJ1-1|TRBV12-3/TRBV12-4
CASRGTGNTEAFF
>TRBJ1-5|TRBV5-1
CASSVDGSNQPQHF
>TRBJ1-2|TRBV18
CASSPRLRLGGYTF
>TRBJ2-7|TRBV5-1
CASSFLAGGPIYEQYF